Listed here is a single T cell receptor beta chain. The assay was immunoSEQ multiplex PCR, and TCRdb's table has in-frame clones only and misses some. The table has just under 550,000 clones, around 78% seen once. These data come from a study of shared T cell receptors in the human thymus. The V end lost 1 base, the J end lost 4 bases, and 17 bases lay between the germline ends. The CDR3 runs to 17 residues. The germline V gene encodes CDR1 MNHEY and CDR2 SMNVEV (reference sequence). This sample was shared with a second study, whose subject was human thymus T cells. That work contributes: The sample donors, healthy Finnish infants, were having corrective surgery for congenital heart defects. Both thymic and peripheral blood repertoires showed apparently biased V and J usage. Related studies found that unrelated individuals share highly overlapping thymic repertoires.

This receptor was obtained from a boy under two years old with a congenital heart defect. Sequencing was done on a sample of thymocytes. This rearrangement joins TRBV27 to TRBJ1-5; D is ambiguous. Written as DNA, the CDR3 is TGTGCCAGCAGTTTATTCAAACCTGCCGGGAGGAATCAGCCCCAGCATTTT. Protein: CASSLFKPAGRNQPQHF.